This T cell receptor beta chain came from a study of CXCR3-negative and CXCR3-positive naive CD8 T cells. Overall study findings and caveats: Relative to CXCR3-negative naive cells, CXCR3-positive naive cells had more hydrophobic TRB CDR3s. Diversity ran similarly high across both naive subsets but far lower in memory CD8+ cells.

As to this clonotype: Its cognate antigen is unknown.

Each CD8+ T cell subset was flow-sorted in triplicate. Every sort contained 300,000 cells. UMI-tagged TRB cDNA libraries were built via 5' RACE. TCRdb re-called the 5' RACE reads; one entry per CDR3 protein, DNA not given. The data include over 100,000 distinct CDR3 sequences; the top ten clones carry around 0.44%. The CDR3 totals 13 residues. From germline, CDR1 is MNHEY and CDR2 SVGEGT. Sample: naive CXCR3+ CD8+ T cells from blood. Subset: CD45RO-CCR7+CD27+CD95- naive CD8+ T cells expressing CXCR3 (TNR3+). The source of this sequence is a human donor in good health. Some clones in this sample may be carry-over from other donors' samples. The chain couples TRBV6-2 or TRBV6-3 to TRBJ2-7. The CDR3 reads CASTSRIAYEQYF.